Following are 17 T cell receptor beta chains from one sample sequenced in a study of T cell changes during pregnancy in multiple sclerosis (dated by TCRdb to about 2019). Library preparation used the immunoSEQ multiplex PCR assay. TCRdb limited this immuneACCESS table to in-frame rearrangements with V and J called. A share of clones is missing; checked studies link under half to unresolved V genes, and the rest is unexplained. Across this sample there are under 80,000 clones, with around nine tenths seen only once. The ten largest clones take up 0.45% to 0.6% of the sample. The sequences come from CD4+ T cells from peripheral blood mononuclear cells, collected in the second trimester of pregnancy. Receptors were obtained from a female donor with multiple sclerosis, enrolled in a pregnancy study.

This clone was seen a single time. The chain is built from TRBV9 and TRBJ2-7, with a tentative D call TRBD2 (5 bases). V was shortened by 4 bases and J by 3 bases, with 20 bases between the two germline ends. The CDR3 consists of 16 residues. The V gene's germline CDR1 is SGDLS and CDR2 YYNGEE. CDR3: CASSQGRAGNSYEQYF. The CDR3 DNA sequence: TGTGCCAGCAGCCAAGGGCGGGCAGGCAACAGCTACGAGCAGTACTTC.

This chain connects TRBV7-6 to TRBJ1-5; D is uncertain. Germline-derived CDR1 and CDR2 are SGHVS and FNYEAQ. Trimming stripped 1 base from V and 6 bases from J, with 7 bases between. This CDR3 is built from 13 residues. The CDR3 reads CASSLGRGQPQHF. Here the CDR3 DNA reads TGTGCCAGCAGCTTAGGCAGAGGTCAGCCCCAGCATTTT. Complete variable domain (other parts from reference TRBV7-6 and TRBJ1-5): GAGVSQSPRYKVTKRGQDVALRCDPISGHVSLYWYRQALGQGPEFLTYFNYEAQQDKSGLPNDRFSAERPEGSISTLTIQRTEQRDSAMYRCASSLGRGQPQHFGDGTRLSIL.

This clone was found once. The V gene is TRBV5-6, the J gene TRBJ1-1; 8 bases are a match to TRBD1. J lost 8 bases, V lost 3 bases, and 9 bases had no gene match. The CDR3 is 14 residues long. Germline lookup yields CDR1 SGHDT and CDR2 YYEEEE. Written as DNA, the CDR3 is TGTGCCAGCAGCTGGAGACAGGGGATGATAGAAGCTTTCTTT. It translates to CASSWRQGMIEAFF.

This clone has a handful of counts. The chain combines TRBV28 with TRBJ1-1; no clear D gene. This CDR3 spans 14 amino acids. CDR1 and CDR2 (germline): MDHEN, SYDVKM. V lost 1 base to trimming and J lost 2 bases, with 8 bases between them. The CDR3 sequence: CASSLYTANTEAFF. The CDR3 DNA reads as TGTGCCAGCAGTTTATATACAGCTAACACTGAAGCTTTCTTT. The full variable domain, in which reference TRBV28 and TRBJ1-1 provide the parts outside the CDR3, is DVKVTQSSRYLVKRTGEKVFLECVQDMDHENMFWYRQDPGLGLRLIYFSYDVKMKEKGDIPEGYSVSREKKERFSLILESASTNQTSMYLCASSLYTANTEAFFGQGTRLTVV.

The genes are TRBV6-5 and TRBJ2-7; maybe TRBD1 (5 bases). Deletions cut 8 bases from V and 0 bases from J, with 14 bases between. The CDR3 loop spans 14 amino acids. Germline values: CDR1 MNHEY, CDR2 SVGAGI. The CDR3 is CASGRQTLSYEQYF. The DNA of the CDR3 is TGTGCCAGCGGAAGACAGACTCTCTCCTACGAGCAGTACTTC.

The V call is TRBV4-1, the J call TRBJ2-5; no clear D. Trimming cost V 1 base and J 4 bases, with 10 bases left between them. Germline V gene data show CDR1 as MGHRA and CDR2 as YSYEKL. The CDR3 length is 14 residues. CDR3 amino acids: CASSQVGSSETQYF. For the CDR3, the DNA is TGCGCCAGCAGCCAAGTTGGTAGCTCAGAGACCCAGTACTTC.

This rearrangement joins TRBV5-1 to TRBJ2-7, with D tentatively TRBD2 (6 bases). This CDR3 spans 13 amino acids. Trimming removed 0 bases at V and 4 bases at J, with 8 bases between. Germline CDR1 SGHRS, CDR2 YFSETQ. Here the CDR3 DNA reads TGCGCCAGCAGCTTGGAAGGGAGGTACGAGCAGTACTTC. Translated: CASSLEGRYEQYF.

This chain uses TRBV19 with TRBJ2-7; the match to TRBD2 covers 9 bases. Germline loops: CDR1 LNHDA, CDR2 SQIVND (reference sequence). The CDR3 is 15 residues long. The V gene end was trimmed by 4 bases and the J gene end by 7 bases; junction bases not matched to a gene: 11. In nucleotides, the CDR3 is TGTGCCAGTAGTAATAGCGGGAGTGAGCCGTATGAGCAGTACTTC. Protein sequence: CASSNSGSEPYEQYF.

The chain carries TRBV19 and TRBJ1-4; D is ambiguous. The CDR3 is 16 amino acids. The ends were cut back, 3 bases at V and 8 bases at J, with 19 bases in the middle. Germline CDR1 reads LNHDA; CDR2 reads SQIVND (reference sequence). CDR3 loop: CASSMRAPALGEKLFF. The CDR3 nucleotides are TGTGCCAGTAGTATGCGGGCCCCGGCCCTGGGGGAAAAACTGTTTTTT.

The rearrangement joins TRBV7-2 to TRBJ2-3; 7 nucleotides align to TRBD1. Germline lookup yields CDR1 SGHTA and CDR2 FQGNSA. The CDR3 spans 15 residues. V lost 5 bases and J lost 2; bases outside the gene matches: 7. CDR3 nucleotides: TGTGCCAGCAGCCCCTCCGGGACAGACACAGATACGCAGTATTTT. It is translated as CASSPSGTDTDTQYF.

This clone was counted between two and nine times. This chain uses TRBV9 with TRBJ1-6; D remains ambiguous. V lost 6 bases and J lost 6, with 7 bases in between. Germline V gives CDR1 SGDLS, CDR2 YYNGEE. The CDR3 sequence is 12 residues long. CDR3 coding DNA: TGTGCCAGCAACAGCGGTAATTCACCCCTCCACTTT. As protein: CASNSGNSPLHF. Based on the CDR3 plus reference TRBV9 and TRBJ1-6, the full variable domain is DSGVTQTPKHLITATGQRVTLRCSPRSGDLSVYWYQQSLDQGLQFLIQYYNGEERAKGNILERFSAQQFPDLHSELNLSSLELGDSALYFCASNSGNSPLHFGNGTRLTVT.

The CDR3 protein is CASSWGQGFNYGYTF. The CDR3 region has the DNA TGTGCCAGCAGCTGGGGACAGGGCTTTAACTATGGCTACACCTTC. The chain recombines TRBV5-4 with TRBJ1-2, with 9 bases lining up with TRBD1. CDR3 length: 15 residues. The germline gives CDR1 SGHNT, CDR2 YYREEE (reference sequence). The V segment lost 3 bases and the J segment 1 base; nucleotides outside the gene matches: 4.

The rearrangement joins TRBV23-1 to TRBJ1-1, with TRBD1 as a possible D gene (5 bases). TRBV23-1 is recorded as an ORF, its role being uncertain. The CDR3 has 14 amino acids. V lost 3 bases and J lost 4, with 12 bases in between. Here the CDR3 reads CASSQPQESTEAFF. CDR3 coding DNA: TGCGCCAGCAGTCAGCCACAGGAGAGCACTGAAGCTTTCTTT.

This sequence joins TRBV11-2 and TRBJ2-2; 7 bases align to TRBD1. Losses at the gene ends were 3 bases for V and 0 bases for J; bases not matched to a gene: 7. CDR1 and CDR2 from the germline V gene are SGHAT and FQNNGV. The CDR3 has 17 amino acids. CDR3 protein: CASSFQNRGANTGELFF. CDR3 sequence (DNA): TGTGCCAGCAGCTTCCAAAACAGGGGCGCGAACACCGGGGAGCTGTTTTTT.

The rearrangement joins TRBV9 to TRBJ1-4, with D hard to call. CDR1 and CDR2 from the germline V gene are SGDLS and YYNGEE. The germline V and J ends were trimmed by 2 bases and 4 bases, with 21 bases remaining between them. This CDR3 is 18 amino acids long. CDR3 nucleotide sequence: TGTGCCAGCAGCGTGACAACTCCCCTCATGAGACGTAATGAAAAACTGTTTTTT. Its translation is CASSVTTPLMRRNEKLFF.

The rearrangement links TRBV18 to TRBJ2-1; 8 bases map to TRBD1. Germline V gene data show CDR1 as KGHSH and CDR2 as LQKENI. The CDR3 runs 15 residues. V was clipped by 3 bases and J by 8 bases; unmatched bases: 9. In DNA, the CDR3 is TGTGCCAGCTCACCCTTGGACAGGGAGAGGGATGAGCAGTTCTTC. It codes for CASSPLDRERDEQFF.

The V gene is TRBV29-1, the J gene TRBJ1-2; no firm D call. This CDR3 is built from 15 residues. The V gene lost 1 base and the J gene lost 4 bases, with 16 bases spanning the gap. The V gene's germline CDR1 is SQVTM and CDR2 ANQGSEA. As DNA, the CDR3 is TGCAGCGTTGAAGCTTGGACTAAACGAGGCTATGGCTACACCTTC. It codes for CSVEAWTKRGYGYTF.